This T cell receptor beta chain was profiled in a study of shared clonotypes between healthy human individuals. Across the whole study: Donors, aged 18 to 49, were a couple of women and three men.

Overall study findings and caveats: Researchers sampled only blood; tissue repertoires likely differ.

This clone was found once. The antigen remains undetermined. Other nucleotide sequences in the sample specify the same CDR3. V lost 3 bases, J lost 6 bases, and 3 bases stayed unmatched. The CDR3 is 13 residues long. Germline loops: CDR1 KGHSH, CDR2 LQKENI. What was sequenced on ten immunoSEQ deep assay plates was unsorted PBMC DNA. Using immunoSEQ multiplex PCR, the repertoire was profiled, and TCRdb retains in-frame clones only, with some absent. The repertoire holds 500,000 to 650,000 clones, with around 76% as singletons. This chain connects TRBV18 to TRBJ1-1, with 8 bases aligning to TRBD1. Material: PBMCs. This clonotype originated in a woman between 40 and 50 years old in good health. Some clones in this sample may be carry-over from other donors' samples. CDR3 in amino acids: CASSPDRAAEAFF. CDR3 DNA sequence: TGTGCCAGCTCACCGGACAGGGCGGCTGAAGCTTTCTTT.